These T cell receptor beta chains were read from a single sample in a study of blood T cell repertoires in COVID-19. This table comes from immunoSEQ multiplex PCR, and its TCRdb copy is limited to in-frame clones, with some not included. The table shows approximately 34,000 clones, with around 86% occurring only once. The sample comprised peripheral blood. The receptors shown here come from a man aged 55 to 70 with active COVID-19. Both conserved end residues are trimmed from each CDR3.

>TRBV12-3/TRBV12-4
ASGGQVNTEAF
>TRBV7-2
ASSSLRGVLPQH
>TRBV6-5
ASRTGHLNTEAF
>TRBV18
ASSPRSGESTDTQY
>TRBV29-1
SVGSSPYEQY
>TRBV12-3/TRBV12-4
ASSFMSSYEQY
>TRBV5-4
ASSTQGSNQPQH
>TRBV10-2
ASSEWGPSTGELF
>TRBV4-2
ASSQDFNSPLH
>TRBV4-2
ASSQEQGWSDTQY
>TRBV9
ASSPSTGGFSSKAF
>TRBV13
ASSLMGQGALAGANVLT
>TRBV6-7
ASSPGLEIYEQY
>TRBV7-3
ASSLGGDSSPLH
>TRBV7-9
ASSQTSGGFHEQF
>TRBV11-3
ASSVAGAGELF
>TRBV29-1
SVGTGGDQPQH
>TRBV14
ASSQDRLAGNRYRGEQY
>TRBV9
ASSATAEKNTGELF
>TRBV19
ASSPTGGLYNEQF
>TRBV7-8
ASSFRTAGMNTEAF
>TRBV7-2
ASSAEAGSNQPQH
>TRBV6-6
ASSYGTLSGANVLT
>TRBV6-5
ASRRTRGNYSPLH
>TRBV2
ASCEGENQPQH
>TRBV7-7
ASSPDRNGELF
>TRBV5-1
ASSWTAGGVYEQY
>TRBV5-5
ASSTLDRYEQY
>TRBV5-5
ASSLGVTGNSPLH
>TRBV19
ASSRQGSYEQY
>TRBV6-2/TRBV6-3
ASSYLVGTGFFSEQY
>TRBV7-6
ASSWGGLASDEQF
>TRBV11-3
ASSKGQSYEQY
>TRBV30
AWSVIRLHGSVNEQY
>TRBV10-3
AISDTGGGHLRTEAF
>TRBV7-6
ASSPSSYRHGQTGNTIY
>TRBV7-3
ASSRRGRLAGTTDTQY
>TRBV24-1
ATSDLGGPGDIQY
>TRBV7-2
ASSLSGGRVNSPLH
>TRBV7-2
ASRRPGSVNSPLH
>TRBV9
ASSVDPSGTYEQY
>TRBV29-1
SVEGSFRGETQY
>TRBV2
ASSDLWEGPAGYT